Presented here are 21 T cell receptor beta chains from one specimen sequenced in a study of Graves' ophthalmopathy and Graves' hyperthyroidism. The study amplified TCR beta CDR3 regions using RNA transcripts. Scientists carried out first-round RT-PCR using HTBI primers and then a second-round multiplex PCR. In TCRdb, the multiplex PCR reads were re-called with MiXCR into one record per CDR3 protein. The data hold 600,000 to 650,000 distinct CDR3 sequences, with 20% to 25% observed a single time. The sequencing sample was made of peripheral blood. The source of these receptors is a woman aged 18-35 years with stable Graves' hyperthyroidism. Some clones in this sample may be carry-over from other donors' samples.

This clonotype was observed a handful of times. Given a much more abundant clone one base away, this may be a read error. The chain recombines TRBV6-5 with TRBJ2-7; perhaps TRBD2 as D (5 bases). Germline CDR1 reads MNHEY; CDR2 reads SVGAGI. The CDR3 has 13 residues. DNA of the CDR3: TGTGCCAGCAGTTATCCCACAGACTACGAGCAGTGCTTC. Protein product: CASSYPTDYEQCF.

This clonotype was seen at least ten times. The genes are TRBV10-3 and TRBJ2-5, with 9 bases lining up with TRBD1. The CDR3 has 15 amino acids. Germline V gives CDR1 ENHRY, CDR2 SYGVKD. J was trimmed by 2 bases and V by 10 bases; bases with no gene match: 11. CDR3 nucleotides: TGTGCCAGCCGGGACAGGGAACTGGGGCAAGAGACCCAGTACTTC. This codes for CASRDRELGQETQYF.

DNA for the CDR3: TGTGCCAGCAGTTCAGGGGGGACCCTGGCCTACGAGCAGTACTTC. It translates to CASSSGGTLAYEQYF. This chain uses TRBV28 with TRBJ2-7, with a tentative D call TRBD1 (7 bases). The germline V gene encodes CDR1 MDHEN and CDR2 SYDVKM. Trimming took off 4 bases at V and 2 bases at J, with 15 bases between the two ends. The CDR3 loop spans 15 amino acids.

The chain links TRBV20-1 to TRBJ2-7, with 8 nucleotides matching TRBD1. Germline V gene lookup returns CDR1 DFQATT and CDR2 SNEGSKA (reference sequence). V lost 1 base and J lost 5; bases outside the gene matches: 7. The CDR3 extends over 14 amino acids. The chain's CDR3 is CSARGTGSIHEQYF. Written as DNA, the CDR3 is TGCAGTGCTAGAGGGACAGGGAGCATACACGAGCAGTACTTC.

The table lists this clonotype with a few counts. The chain is built from TRBV28 and TRBJ1-2; 7 bases fit TRBD1. The CDR3 spans 14 residues. V shed 5 bases, J shed 6 bases, and the junction held 9 bases outside the gene matches. From germline, CDR1 is MDHEN and CDR2 SYDVKM. The CDR3 protein is CASSGLDRVHGYTF. In DNA, the CDR3 is TGTGCCAGCAGTGGACTCGACAGGGTGCATGGCTACACCTTC.

This clonotype was seen ten or more times. This chain connects TRBV12-3 or TRBV12-4 to TRBJ1-2; 8 bases are shared with TRBD1. J was trimmed by 8 bases and V by 2 bases; bases with no gene match: 7. The CDR3 totals 14 residues. The CDR3 bases are TGTGCCAGCAGTTTAAGGGTTGGGACAGGAGGCTACACCTTC. It is translated as CASSLRVGTGGYTF.

Ten or more counts support this clonotype. This chain joins TRBV6-5 and TRBJ2-7; 7 positions agree with TRBD2. The CDR3 length is 16 residues. With 4 bases clipped from V and 6 bases from J, the junction kept 15 bases outside the gene matches. In germline, CDR1 is MNHEY, CDR2 SVGAGI. CDR3 residues: CASSSGGVPGGGEQYF. CDR3 nucleotides: TGTGCCAGCAGTTCCGGCGGGGTCCCGGGGGGTGGCGAGCAGTACTTC.

This clonotype was recorded many times. This sequence joins TRBV6-5 and TRBJ1-6; D ambiguous. V lost 7 bases, J lost 7 bases, and 14 bases lay in between. Germline-derived CDR1 and CDR2 are MNHEY and SVGAGI. The CDR3 is 14 residues long. CDR3 in DNA: TGTGCCAGCACTTCCACGGGCAGGAATTCACCCCTCCACTTT. It encodes CASTSTGRNSPLHF.

This clonotype was recorded a few times. This sequence joins TRBV11-2 and TRBJ1-3, with 8 bases lining up with TRBD1. Trimming at V came to 3 bases and at J to 0 bases, leaving 7 bases not matched to a gene. The germline gives CDR1 SGHAT, CDR2 FQNNGV. This CDR3 has 17 residues. The CDR3 nucleotides are TGTGCCAGCAGCTTGTTGACAGGGGACATCTCTGGAAACACCATATATTTT. Protein: CASSLLTGDISGNTIYF.

The rearrangement links TRBV5-1 to TRBJ2-5; no definite D call. CDR3 length equals 15 residues. V was pared by 2 bases and J by 4 bases, with 15 bases between. CDR1 is SGHRS, CDR2 YFSETQ, per germline. The DNA of the CDR3 is TGCGCCAGCAGCTTCGGGTCAGCCTTAGGAGAGACCCAGTACTTC. As protein: CASSFGSALGETQYF.

V usage is TRBV12-3 or TRBV12-4 and J usage is TRBJ1-1; D may be TRBD1 (5 bases). Trimming took off 6 bases at V and 5 bases at J, with 16 bases between the two ends. The CDR3 loop spans 14 amino acids. In DNA form, the CDR3 reads TGTGCCAGCAGCCGGGGACGGGGGGAAACTGAAGCTTTCTTT. Its translation is CASSRGRGETEAFF.

This clonotype was observed once. The rearrangement links TRBV12-3 or TRBV12-4 to TRBJ2-7; 9 bases map to TRBD1. V gave up 3 bases and J gave up 4 bases; unmatched junction bases: 7. The CDR3 totals 15 residues. Written as DNA, the CDR3 is TGTGCCAGCAGTTTTATGGGACAGGGTGCGTACGAGCAGTACTTC. This translates into CASSFMGQGAYEQYF.

This chain connects TRBV28 to TRBJ1-5, with D uncertain. The CDR3 runs to 16 residues. Germline CDR1 is MDHEN and CDR2 is SYDVKM. The germline V and J ends were trimmed by 1 base and 4 bases, with 14 bases remaining between them. CDR3 residues: CASSLYGPSLNQPQHF. In DNA form, the CDR3 reads TGTGCCAGCAGTTTATACGGCCCTTCGTTAAATCAGCCCCAGCATTTT.

This clonotype was seen repeatedly, ten times or more. The J gene is TRBJ1-2, the V gene TRBV6-5; D may be TRBD1 (5 bases). The CDR3 extends over 14 amino acids. CDR1 and CDR2 from the germline V gene are MNHEY and SVGAGI. V lost 2 bases to trimming and J lost 4 bases, with 11 bases between them. CDR3 region: CASSYGWGGYGYTF. Written as DNA, the CDR3 is TGTGCCAGCAGTTACGGGTGGGGGGGCTATGGCTACACCTTC.

This clonotype has a count of ten or more. The chain has TRBV5-1 and TRBJ2-7, with D hard to call. V was pared by 2 bases and J by 6 bases, with 12 bases between. The CDR3 loop spans 13 amino acids. The germline CDR1 and CDR2 sequences are SGHRS and YFSETQ. This chain's CDR3 is CASSFRLGSEQYF. DNA of the CDR3: TGCGCCAGCAGCTTCCGCCTGGGTAGCGAGCAGTACTTC.

This clonotype was seen many times. V and J are TRBV20-1 and TRBJ2-7; 11 bases align to TRBD2. Germline loops: CDR1 DFQATT, CDR2 SNEGSKA (reference sequence). The CDR3 sequence is 14 residues long. With V trimmed by 5 bases and J by 3 bases, 6 bases remained unmatched. Here the CDR3 reads CSAGGTSGVYEQYF. DNA for the CDR3: TGCAGTGCTGGGGGGACTAGCGGAGTCTACGAGCAGTACTTC.

This clonotype has only a few counts. The rearrangement links TRBV6-5 to TRBJ2-3, with a possible D match to TRBD2 (7 bases). The CDR3 spans 14 residues. Germline CDR1 is MNHEY and CDR2 is SVGAGI. Trimming shortened V by 0 bases and J by 7 bases, and 11 bases separated the two germline ends. CDR3 nucleotides: TGTGCCAGCAGTTACTCGAGGGGGGGCTATACGCAGTATTTT. It translates to CASSYSRGGYTQYF.

Ten or more counts support this clonotype. The chain is built from TRBV7-3 and TRBJ1-2, with 9 positions matching TRBD1. Looked up from germline, CDR1 is SGHTA and CDR2 is FQGTGA. The V gene end was trimmed by 0 bases and the J gene end by 4 bases; junction bases not matched to a gene: 12. The CDR3 totals 18 residues. This CDR3 reads CASSLTFGTGSSSYGYTF. CDR3 nucleotides: TGTGCCAGCAGCTTAACCTTTGGGACAGGGTCCTCCAGCTATGGCTACACCTTC. The full variable domain, its missing parts supplied by reference TRBV7-3 and TRBJ1-2, is GAGVSQTPSNKVTEKGKYVELRCDPISGHTALYWYRQSLGQGPEFLIYFQGTGAADDSGLPNDRFFAVRPEGSVSTLKIQRTERGDSAVYLCASSLTFGTGSSSYGYTFGSGTRLTVV.

In this sample, this clonotype turned up a few times. Written as DNA, the CDR3 is TGTGCCAGCAAGGCCAATAGAAATTATGGCTACACCTTC. This codes for CASKANRNYGYTF. The rearrangement links TRBV2 to TRBJ1-2; D uncertain. Trimming pared 7 bases from V and 5 bases from J, leaving 14 bases between. The CDR3 contains 13 residues. Looked up from germline, CDR1 is SNHLY and CDR2 is FYNNEI.

This clonotype was found once. The rearrangement links TRBV28 to TRBJ1-3, with TRBD1 matching over 7 bases. The length of the CDR3 is 14 residues. Trimming at V came to 6 bases and at J to 3 bases, leaving 5 bases not matched to a gene. CDR1 is MDHEN and CDR2 is SYDVKM in the germline V gene. Here the CDR3 reads CASSWDRSGNTIYF. In nucleotides, the CDR3 is TGTGCCAGCAGCTGGGACAGAAGTGGAAACACCATATATTTT.

Worth noting for this clonotype: At one boundary the junction diverges from the germline segment, which might be a read error. J is TRBJ1-6 and V is TRBV6-2 or TRBV6-3, with 7 bases fitting TRBD1. The germline V gene has CDR1 MNHEY and CDR2 SVGEGT. The CDR3 runs to 15 residues. The CDR3 coding sequence is TGTGCCAGCAGTTTCGACAGGGCCTCTAATTCACACCTCCACTTT. This encodes CASSFDRASNSHLHF.